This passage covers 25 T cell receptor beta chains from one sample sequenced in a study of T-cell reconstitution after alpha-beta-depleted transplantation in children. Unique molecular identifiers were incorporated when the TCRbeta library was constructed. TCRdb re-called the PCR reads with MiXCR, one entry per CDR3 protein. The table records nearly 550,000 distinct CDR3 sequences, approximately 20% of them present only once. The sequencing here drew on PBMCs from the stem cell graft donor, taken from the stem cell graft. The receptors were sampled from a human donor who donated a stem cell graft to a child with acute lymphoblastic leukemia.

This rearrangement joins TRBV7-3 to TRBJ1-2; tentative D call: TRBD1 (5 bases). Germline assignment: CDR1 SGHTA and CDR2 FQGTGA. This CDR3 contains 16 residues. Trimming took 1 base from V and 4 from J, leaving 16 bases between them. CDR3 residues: CASSLIPTPGGYGYTF. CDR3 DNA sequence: TGTGCCAGCAGCTTAATTCCCACGCCGGGGGGCTATGGCTACACCTTC.

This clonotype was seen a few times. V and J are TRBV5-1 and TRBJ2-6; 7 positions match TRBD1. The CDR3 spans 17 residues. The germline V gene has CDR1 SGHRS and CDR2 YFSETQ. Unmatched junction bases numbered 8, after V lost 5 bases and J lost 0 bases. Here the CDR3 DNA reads TGCGCCAGCAGTAGGTGGGACAGATCCTCTGGGGCCAACGTCCTGACTTTC. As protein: CASSRWDRSSGANVLTF.

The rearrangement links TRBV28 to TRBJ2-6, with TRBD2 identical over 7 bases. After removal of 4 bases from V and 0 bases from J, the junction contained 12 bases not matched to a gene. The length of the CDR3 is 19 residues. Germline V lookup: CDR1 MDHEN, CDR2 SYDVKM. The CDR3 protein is CASSSPAGVQSSGANVLTF. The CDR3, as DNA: TGTGCCAGCAGTTCACCTGCGGGGGTCCAGAGCTCTGGGGCCAACGTCCTGACTTTC.

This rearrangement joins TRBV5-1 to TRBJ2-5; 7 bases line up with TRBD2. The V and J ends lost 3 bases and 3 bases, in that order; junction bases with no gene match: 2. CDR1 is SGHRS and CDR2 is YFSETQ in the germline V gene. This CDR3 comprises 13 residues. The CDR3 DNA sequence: TGCGCCAGCAGCTCCCGGGGGGAAGAGACCCAGTACTTC. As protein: CASSSRGEETQYF.

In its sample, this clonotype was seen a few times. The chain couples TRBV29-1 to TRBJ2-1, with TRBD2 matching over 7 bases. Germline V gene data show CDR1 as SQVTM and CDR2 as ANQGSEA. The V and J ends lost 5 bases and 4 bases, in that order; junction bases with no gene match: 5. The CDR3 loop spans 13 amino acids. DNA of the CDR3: TGCAGCGTTCTCCCGGGGGGATACAATGAGCAGTTCTTC. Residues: CSVLPGGYNEQFF.

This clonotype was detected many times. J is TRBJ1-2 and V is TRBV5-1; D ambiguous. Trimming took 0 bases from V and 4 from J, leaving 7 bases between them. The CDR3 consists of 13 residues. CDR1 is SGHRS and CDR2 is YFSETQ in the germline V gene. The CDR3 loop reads CASSLGTVYGYTF. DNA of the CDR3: TGCGCCAGCAGCTTGGGGACGGTCTATGGCTACACCTTC.

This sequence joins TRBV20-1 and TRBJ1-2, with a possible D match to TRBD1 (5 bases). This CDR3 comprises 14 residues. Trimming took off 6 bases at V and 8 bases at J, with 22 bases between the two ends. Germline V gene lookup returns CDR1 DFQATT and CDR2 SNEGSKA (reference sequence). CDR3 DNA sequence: TGCAGTGCGGAGGGACGGACCCTTCTCGTAGGCTACACCTTC. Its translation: CSAEGRTLLVGYTF.

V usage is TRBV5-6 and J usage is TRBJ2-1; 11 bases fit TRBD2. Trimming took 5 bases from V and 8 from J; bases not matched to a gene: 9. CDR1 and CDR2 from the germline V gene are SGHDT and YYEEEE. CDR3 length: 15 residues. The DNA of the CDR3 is TGTGCCAGCAGTATTAGCGGGAGGGCCCGGGATGAGCAGTTCTTC. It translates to CASSISGRARDEQFF. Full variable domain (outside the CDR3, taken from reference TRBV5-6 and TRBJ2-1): DAGVTQSPTHLIKTRGQQVTLRCSPKSGHDTVSWYQQALGQGPQFIFQYYEEEERQRGNFPDRFSGHQFPNYSSELNVNALLLGDSALYLCASSISGRARDEQFFGPGTRLTVL.

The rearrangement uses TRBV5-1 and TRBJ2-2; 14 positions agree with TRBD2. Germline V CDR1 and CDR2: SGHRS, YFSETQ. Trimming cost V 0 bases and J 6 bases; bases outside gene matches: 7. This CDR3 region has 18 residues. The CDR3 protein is CASSLAPLGLAGAGELFF. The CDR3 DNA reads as TGCGCCAGCAGCTTGGCCCCCTTGGGACTAGCGGGGGCCGGGGAGCTGTTTTTT.

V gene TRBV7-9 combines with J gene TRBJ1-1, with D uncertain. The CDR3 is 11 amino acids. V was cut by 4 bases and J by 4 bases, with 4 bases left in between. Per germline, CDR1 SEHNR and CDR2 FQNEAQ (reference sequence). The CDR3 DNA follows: TGTGCCAGCAGCTCCATCACTGAAGCTTTCTTT. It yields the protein CASSSITEAFF.

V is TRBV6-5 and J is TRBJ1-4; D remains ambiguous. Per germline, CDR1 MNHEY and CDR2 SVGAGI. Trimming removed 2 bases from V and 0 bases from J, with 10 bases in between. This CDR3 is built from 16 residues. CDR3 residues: CASSYKAFSTNEKLFF. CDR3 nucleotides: TGTGCCAGCAGTTACAAGGCCTTTTCAACTAATGAAAAACTGTTTTTT.

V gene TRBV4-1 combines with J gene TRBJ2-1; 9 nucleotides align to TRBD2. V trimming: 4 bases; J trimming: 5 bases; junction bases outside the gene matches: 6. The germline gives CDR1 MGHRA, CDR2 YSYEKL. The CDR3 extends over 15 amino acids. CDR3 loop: CASSLLAGYDNEQFF. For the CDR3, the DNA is TGCGCCAGCAGCCTTCTAGCGGGATACGACAATGAGCAGTTCTTC.

The CDR3 coding sequence is TGTGCCAGCAGCCAAGAAGCGGGAGGGCGGGATGAGCAGTTCTTC. It specifies CASSQEAGGRDEQFF. V is TRBV3-1 and J is TRBJ2-1; 10 bases fit TRBD2. Per germline, CDR1 LGHDT and CDR2 YNNKEL (reference sequence). Germline trimming cut 0 bases from V and 8 bases from J; bases unmatched to any gene: 4. The CDR3 has 15 residues.

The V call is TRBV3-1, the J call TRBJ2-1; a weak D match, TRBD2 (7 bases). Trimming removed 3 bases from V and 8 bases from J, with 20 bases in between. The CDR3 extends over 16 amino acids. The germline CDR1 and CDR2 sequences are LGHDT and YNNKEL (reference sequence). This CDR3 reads CASSQGGGGSMDEQFF. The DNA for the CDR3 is TGTGCCAGCAGCCAGGGAGGGGGAGGAAGTATGGATGAGCAGTTCTTC.

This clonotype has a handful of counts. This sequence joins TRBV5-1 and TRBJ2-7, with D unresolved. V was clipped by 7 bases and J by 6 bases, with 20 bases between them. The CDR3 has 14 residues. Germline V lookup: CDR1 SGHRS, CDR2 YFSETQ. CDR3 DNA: TGCGCCAGCGCTGCTCAGCAAGCGTCCAGCGAGCAGTACTTC. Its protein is CASAAQQASSEQYF.

DNA of the CDR3: TGCAGTGCCCAGCGGCCTAGCGGGAATAAGGGAGATACGCAGTATTTT. This gives the protein CSAQRPSGNKGDTQYF. This chain joins TRBV20-1 and TRBJ2-3; 9 bases are a match to TRBD2. This CDR3 region has 16 residues. CDR1 is DFQATT and CDR2 is SNEGSKA in the germline V gene (reference sequence). V lost 6 bases, J lost 5 bases, and 15 bases stayed unmatched.

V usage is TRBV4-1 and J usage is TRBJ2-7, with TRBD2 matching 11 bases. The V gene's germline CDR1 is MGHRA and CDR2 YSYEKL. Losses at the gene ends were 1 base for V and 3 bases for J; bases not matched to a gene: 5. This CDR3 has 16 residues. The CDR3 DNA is TGCGCCAGCAGCCAAGGACGACTAGCGGGGTTCTACGAGCAGTACTTC. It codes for CASSQGRLAGFYEQYF.

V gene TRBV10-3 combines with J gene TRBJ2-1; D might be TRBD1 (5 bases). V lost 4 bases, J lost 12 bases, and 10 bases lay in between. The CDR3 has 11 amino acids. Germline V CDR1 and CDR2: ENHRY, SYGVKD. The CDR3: CAISADRSQFF. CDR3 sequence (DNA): TGTGCCATCAGTGCTGACAGATCGCAGTTCTTC.

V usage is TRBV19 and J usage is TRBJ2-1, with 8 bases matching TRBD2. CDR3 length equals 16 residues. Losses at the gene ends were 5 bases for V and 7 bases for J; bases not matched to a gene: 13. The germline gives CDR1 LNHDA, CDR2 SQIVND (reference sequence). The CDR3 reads CASSDASGGPGNEQFF. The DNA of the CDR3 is TGTGCCAGTAGTGATGCGTCGGGAGGGCCTGGGAATGAGCAGTTCTTC.

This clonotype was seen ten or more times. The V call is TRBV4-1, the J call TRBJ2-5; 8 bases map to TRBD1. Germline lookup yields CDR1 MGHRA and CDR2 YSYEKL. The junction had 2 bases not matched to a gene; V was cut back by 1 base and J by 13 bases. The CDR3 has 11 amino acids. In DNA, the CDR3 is TGCGCCAGCAGCCAAGGGGACAGGCGGTACTTC. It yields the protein CASSQGDRRYF.

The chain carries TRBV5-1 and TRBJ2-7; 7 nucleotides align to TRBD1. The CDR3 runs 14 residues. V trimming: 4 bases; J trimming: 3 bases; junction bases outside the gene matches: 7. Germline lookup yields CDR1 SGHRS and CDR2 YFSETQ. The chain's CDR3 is CASSGRGQSYEQYF. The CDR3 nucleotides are TGCGCCAGCAGCGGCCGGGGACAGAGCTACGAGCAGTACTTC.

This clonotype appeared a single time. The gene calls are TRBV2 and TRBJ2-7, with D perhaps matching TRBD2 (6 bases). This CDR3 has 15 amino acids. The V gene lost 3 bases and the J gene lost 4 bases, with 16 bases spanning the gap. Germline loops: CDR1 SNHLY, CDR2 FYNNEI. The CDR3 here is CASSDSGSPLYEQYF. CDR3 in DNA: TGTGCCAGCAGTGATTCCGGGAGCCCTCTATACGAGCAGTACTTC. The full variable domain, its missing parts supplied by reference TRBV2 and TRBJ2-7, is EPEVTQTPSHQVTQMGQEVILRCVPISNHLYFYWYRQILGQKVEFLVSFYNNEISEKSEIFDDQFSVERPDGSNFTLKIRSTKLEDSAMYFCASSDSGSPLYEQYFGPGTRLTVT.

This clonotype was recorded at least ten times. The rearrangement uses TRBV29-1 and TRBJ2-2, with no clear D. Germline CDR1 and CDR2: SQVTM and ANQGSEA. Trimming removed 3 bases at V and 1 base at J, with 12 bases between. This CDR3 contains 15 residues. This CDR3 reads CSVERSGGNTGELFF. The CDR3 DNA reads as TGCAGCGTTGAGAGGTCCGGCGGGAACACCGGGGAGCTGTTTTTT.

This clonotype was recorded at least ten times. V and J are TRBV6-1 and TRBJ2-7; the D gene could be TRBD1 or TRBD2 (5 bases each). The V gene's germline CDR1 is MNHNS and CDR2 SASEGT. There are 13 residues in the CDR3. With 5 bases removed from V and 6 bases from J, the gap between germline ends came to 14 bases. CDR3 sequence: CASSPQGVGEQYF. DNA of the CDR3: TGTGCCAGCAGTCCTCAGGGAGTGGGCGAGCAGTACTTC.

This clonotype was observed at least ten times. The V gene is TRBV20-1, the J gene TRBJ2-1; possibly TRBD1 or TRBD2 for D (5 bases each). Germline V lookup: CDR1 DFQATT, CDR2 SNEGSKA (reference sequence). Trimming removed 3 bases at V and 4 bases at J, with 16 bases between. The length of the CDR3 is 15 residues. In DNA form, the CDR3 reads TGCAGTGCTAGGGGGGACGTAAAGGCGTACAATGAGCAGTTCTTC. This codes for CSARGDVKAYNEQFF.